The T cell receptor (beta chain) described here comes from a study of T cell responses to AZD1222 COVID-19 vaccine. Points from the study as a whole: Sampled repertoires all dated from after the peak T cell response. White British donors predominated, females outnumbered males, and clonal diversity was possibly underestimated.

Trimming at V came to 5 bases and at J to 2 bases, leaving 7 bases not matched to a gene. The CDR3 spans 16 residues. Per germline, CDR1 SGHVS and CDR2 FQNEAQ. A word on this clone: Its target is unknown.

TCRdb's table, derived via immunoSEQ multiplex PCR, lists solely in-frame clones and lacks some. This table holds 180,000 or so clones, about 91% found once. The gene calls are TRBV7-8 and TRBJ2-2; TRBD1 matches at 8 bases. The clonotype was recovered from an adult who received the AZD1222 COVID-19 vaccine. The sequencing here drew on peripheral blood, taken 28 days after the second AZD1222 dose. The DNA of the CDR3 is TGTGCCAGCAGCCCCCGACAGGGGTCCAACACCGGGGAGCTGTTTTTT. Protein sequence: CASSPRQGSNTGELFF. The whole variable domain, filled in from reference TRBV7-8 and TRBJ2-2, reads GAGVSQSPRYKVAKRGQDVALRCDPISGHVSLFWYQQALGQGPEFLTYFQNEAQLDKSGLPSDRFFAERPEGSVSTLKIQRTQQEDSAVYLCASSPRQGSNTGELFFGEGSRLTVL.